This T cell receptor beta chain was identified in a study of cytomegalovirus exposure and HLA in healthy donors. The PCR contained 60 Vbeta and 13 Jbeta primers. Generated by immunoSEQ multiplex PCR, the TCRdb table keeps only in-frame clones and is missing some. The sample holds roughly 52,000 clones, around 82% seen once. Whole-study results and caveats: Most TCRs appeared rarely, but some public TCRs recurred in many donors. The availability of immune exposure information extended only to CMV serostatus.

This clone was counted between two and nine times. Its antigen is undetermined. CDR1 SGHNT and CDR2 YYREEE come from the germline V gene (reference sequence). Deletions cut 5 bases from V and 3 bases from J, with 14 bases between. CDR3 length: 14 residues. The chain combines TRBV5-4 with TRBJ1-1; tentative D call: TRBD1 (5 bases). The sequenced sample consisted of PBMCs. The source is a female donor in good health and CMV-seronegative. CDR3: CASSDGGDDTEAFF. The CDR3, as DNA: TGTGCCAGCAGTGACGGGGGAGATGACACTGAAGCTTTCTTT.